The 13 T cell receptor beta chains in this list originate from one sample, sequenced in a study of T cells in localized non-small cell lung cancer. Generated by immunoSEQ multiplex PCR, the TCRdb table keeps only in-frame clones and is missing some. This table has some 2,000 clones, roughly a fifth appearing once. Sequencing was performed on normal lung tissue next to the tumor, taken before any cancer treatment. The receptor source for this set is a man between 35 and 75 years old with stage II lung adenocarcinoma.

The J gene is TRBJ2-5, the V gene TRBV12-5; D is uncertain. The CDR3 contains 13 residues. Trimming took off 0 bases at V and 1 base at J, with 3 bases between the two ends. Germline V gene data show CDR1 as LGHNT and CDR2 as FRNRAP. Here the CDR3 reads CASGLVTQETQYF. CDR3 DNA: TGTGCTAGTGGTTTGGTAACCCAAGAGACCCAGTACTTC. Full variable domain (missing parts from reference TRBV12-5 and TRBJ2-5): DARVTQTPRHKVTEMGQEVTMRCQPILGHNTVFWYRQTMMQGLELLAYFRNRAPLDDSGMPKDRFSAEMPDATLATLKIQPSEPRDSAVYFCASGLVTQETQYFGPGTRLLVL.

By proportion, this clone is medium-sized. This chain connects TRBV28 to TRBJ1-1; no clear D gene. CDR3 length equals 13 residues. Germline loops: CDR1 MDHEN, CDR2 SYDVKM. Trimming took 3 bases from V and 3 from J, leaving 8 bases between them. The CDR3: CASSLSPHTEAFF. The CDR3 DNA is TGTGCCAGCAGTTTGTCCCCCCACACTGAAGCTTTCTTT.

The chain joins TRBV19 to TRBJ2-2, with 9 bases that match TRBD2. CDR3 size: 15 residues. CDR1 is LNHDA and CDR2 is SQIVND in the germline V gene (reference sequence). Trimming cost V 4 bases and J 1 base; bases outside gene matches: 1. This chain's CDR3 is CASSSSGGNTGELFF. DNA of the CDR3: TGTGCCAGTAGTAGTAGCGGGGGGAACACCGGGGAGCTGTTTTTT.

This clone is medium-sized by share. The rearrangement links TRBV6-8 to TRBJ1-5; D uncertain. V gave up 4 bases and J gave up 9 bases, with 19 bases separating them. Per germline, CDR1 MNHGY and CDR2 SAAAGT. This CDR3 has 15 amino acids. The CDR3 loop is CASSSDHRALGPQHF. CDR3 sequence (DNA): TGTGCCAGCAGTTCGGACCACCGGGCCCTAGGGCCCCAGCATTTT.

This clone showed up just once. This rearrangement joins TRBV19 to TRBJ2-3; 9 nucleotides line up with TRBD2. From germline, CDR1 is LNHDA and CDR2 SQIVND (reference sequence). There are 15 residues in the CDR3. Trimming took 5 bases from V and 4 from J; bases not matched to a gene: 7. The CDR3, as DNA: TGTGCCAGTAGTCCGCGGGGGGGCAGACCAGATACGCAGTATTTT. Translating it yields CASSPRGGRPDTQYF. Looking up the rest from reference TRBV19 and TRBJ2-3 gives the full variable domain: DGGITQSPKYLFRKEGQNVTLSCEQNLNHDAMYWYRQDPGQGLRLIYYSQIVNDFQKGDIAEGYSVSREKKESFPLTVTSAQKNPTAFYLCASSPRGGRPDTQYFGPGTRLTVL.

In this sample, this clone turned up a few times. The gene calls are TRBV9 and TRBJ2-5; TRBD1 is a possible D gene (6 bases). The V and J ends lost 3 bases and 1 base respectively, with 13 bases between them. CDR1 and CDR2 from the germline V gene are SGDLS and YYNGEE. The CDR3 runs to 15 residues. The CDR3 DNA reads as TGTGCCAGCAGCGCAGGGGAAATGCTCCAAGAGACCCAGTACTTC. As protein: CASSAGEMLQETQYF. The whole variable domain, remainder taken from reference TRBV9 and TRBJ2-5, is DSGVTQTPKHLITATGQRVTLRCSPRSGDLSVYWYQQSLDQGLQFLIQYYNGEERAKGNILERFSAQQFPDLHSELNLSSLELGDSALYFCASSAGEMLQETQYFGPGTRLLVL.

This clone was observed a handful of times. The CDR3 is CASSLSRGDQPQHF. The CDR3 coding sequence is TGTGCCAGCAGTTTGAGTAGGGGTGATCAGCCCCAGCATTTT. The chain combines TRBV27 with TRBJ1-5; possibly TRBD1 for D (5 bases). Germline CDR1 MNHEY, CDR2 SMNVEV (reference sequence). The CDR3 totals 14 residues. V dropped 3 bases and J dropped 5 bases, with 11 bases sitting between them.

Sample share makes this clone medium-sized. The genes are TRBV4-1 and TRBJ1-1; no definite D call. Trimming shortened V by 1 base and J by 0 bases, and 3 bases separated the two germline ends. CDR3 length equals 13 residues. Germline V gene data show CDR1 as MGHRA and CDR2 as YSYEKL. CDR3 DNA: TGCGCCAGCAGCCAAGTCCTGAACACTGAAGCTTTCTTT. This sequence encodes CASSQVLNTEAFF.

CDR3 in DNA: TGTGCCAGCACAATTTTCTATGAACAGACTAACTATGGCTACACCTTC. This codes for CASTIFYEQTNYGYTF. The chain combines TRBV11-3 with TRBJ1-2; unclear D gene. Per germline, CDR1 SGHNT and CDR2 YENEEA. There are 16 residues in the CDR3. V was pared by 7 bases and J by 0 bases, with 18 bases between.

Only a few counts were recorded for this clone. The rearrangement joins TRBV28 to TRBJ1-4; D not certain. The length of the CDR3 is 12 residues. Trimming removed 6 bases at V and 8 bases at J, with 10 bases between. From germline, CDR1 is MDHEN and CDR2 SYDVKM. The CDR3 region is CASSSRREKLFF. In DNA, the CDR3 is TGTGCCAGCAGCTCGAGGAGGGAAAAACTGTTTTTT.

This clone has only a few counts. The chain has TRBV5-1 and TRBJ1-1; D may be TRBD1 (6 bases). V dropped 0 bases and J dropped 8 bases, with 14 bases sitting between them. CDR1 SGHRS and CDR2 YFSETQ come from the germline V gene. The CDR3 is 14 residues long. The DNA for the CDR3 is TGCGCCAGCAGCTTGGCCATGGGGGGGCAAGAAGCTTTCTTT. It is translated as CASSLAMGGQEAFF.

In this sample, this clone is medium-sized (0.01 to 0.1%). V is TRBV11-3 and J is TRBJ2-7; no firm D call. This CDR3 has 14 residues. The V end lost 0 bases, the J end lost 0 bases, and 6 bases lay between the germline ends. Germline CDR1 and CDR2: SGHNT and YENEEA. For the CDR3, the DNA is TGTGCCAGCAGCTTAGAGGGCAACTCCTACGAGCAGTACTTC. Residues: CASSLEGNSYEQYF.

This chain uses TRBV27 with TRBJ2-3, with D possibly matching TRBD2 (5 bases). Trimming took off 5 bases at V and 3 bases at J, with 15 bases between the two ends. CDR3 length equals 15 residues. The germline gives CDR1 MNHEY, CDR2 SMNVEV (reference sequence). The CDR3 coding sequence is TGTGCCAGCAGTCTCGGGGTAAGAAGAACAGATACGCAGTATTTT. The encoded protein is CASSLGVRRTDTQYF.